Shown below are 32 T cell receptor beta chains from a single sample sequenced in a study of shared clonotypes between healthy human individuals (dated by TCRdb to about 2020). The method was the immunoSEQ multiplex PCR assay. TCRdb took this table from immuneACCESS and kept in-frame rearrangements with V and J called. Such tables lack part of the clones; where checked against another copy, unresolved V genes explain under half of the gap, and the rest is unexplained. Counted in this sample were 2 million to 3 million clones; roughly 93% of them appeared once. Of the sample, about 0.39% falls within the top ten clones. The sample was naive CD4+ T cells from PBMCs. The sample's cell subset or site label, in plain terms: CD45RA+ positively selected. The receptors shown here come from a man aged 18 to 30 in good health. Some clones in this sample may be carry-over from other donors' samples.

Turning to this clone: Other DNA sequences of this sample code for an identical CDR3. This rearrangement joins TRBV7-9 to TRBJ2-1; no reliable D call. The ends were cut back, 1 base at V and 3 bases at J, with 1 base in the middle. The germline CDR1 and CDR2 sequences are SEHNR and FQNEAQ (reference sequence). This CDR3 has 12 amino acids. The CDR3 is CASSLVYNEQFF. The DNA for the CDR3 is TGTGCCAGCAGCTTAGTCTACAATGAGCAGTTCTTC. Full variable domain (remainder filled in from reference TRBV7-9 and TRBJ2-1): DTGVSQNPRHKITKRGQNVTFRCDPISEHNRLYWYRQTLGQGPEFLTYFQNEAQLEKSRLLSDRFSAERPKGSFSTLEIQRTEQGDSAMYLCASSLVYNEQFFGPGTRLTVL.

For the CDR3, the DNA is TGCGCCAGCAGCCTCCTACCGGGACAGAGTGCATACGAGCAGTACTTC. It encodes CASSLLPGQSAYEQYF. The chain employs TRBV5-1 and TRBJ2-7, with 7 bases fitting TRBD1. The trim removed 4 bases at V and 4 bases at J, leaving 14 bases unmatched. CDR3 size: 16 residues. The germline CDR1 and CDR2 sequences are SGHRS and YFSETQ.

CDR3 in DNA: TGCGCCAGCAGCCCTAATACGCCCTACGAGCAGTACTTC. Translated, it gives CASSPNTPYEQYF. The V and J genes are TRBV5-1 and TRBJ2-7; no clear D gene. Trimming took 4 bases from V and 2 from J, leaving 10 bases between them. The CDR3 contains 13 residues. Per germline, CDR1 SGHRS and CDR2 YFSETQ.

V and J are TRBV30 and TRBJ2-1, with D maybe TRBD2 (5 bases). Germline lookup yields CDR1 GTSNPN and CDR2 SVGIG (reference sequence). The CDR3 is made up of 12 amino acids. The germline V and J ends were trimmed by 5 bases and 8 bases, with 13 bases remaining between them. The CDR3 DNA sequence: TGTGCCTGGGGCTTTACTAGGTATGAGCAGTTCTTC. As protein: CAWGFTRYEQFF.

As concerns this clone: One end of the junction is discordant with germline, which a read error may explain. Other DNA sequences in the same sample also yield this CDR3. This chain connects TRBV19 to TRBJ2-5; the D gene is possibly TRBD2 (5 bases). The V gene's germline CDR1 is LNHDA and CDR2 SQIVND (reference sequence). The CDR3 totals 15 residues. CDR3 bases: TGCGCCAGTAGTCCCCGGACGCCCAGAGGGGAGACCCAGTACTTC. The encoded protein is CASSPRTPRGETQYF.

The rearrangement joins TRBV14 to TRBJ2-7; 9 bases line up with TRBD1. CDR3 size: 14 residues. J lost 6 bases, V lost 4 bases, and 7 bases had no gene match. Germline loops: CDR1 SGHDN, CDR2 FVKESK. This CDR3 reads CASSPRRQGGEQYF. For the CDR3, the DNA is TGTGCCAGCAGCCCTCGGAGACAGGGGGGCGAGCAGTACTTC.

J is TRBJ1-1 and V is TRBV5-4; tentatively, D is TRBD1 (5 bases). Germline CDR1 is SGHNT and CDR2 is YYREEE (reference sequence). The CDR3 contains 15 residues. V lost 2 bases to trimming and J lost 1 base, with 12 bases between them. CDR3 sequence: CASSLPGPKNTEAFF. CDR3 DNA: TGTGCCAGCAGCTTACCGGGACCGAAGAACACTGAAGCTTTCTTT.

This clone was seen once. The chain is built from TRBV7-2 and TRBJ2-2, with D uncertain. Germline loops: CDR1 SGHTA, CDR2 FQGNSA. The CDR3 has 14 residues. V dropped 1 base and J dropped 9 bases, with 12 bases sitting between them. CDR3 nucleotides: TGTGCCAGCAGCTTAGGGTTAGCCCCCCGGGAGCTGTTTTTT. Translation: CASSLGLAPRELFF.

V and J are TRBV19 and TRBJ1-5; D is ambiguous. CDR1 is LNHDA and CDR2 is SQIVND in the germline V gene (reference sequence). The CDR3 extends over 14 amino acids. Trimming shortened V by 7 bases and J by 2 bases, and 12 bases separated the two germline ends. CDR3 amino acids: CASKVGQGNQPQHF. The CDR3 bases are TGTGCCAGTAAGGTAGGGCAGGGCAATCAGCCCCAGCATTTT.

The CDR3 here is CATRERQEIIQYF. For the CDR3, the DNA is TGTGCCACCCGGGAGAGACAGGAGATCATTCAGTACTTC. V gene TRBV10-3 combines with J gene TRBJ2-4, with D perhaps TRBD1 or TRBD2 (6 bases each). V was trimmed by 10 bases and J by 9 bases, leaving 19 bases between them. The CDR3 consists of 13 residues. Germline values: CDR1 ENHRY, CDR2 SYGVKD.

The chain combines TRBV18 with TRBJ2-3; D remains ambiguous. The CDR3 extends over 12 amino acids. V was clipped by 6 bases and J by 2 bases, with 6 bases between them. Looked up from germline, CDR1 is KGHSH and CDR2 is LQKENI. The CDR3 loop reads CASSMATDTQYF. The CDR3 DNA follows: TGTGCCAGCTCCATGGCCACAGATACGCAGTATTTT.

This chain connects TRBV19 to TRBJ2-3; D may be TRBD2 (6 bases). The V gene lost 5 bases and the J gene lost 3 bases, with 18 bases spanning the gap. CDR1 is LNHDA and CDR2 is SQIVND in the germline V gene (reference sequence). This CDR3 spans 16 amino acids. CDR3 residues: CASSSTGVVGTDTQYF. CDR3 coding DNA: TGTGCCAGTAGTTCTACGGGAGTCGTGGGAACAGATACGCAGTATTTT.

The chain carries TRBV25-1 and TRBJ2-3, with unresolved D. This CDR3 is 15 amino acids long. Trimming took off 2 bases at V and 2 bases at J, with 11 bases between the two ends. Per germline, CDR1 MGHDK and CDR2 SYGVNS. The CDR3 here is CASSETRPSTDTQYF. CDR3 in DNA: TGTGCCAGCAGTGAAACCCGACCTTCCACAGATACGCAGTATTTT.

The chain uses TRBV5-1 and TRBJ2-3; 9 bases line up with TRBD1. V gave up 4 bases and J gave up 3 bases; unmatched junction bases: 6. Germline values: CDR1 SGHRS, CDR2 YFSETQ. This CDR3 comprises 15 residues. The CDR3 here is CASSPDRGWTDTQYF. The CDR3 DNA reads TGCGCCAGCAGCCCGGACAGGGGCTGGACAGATACGCAGTATTTT.

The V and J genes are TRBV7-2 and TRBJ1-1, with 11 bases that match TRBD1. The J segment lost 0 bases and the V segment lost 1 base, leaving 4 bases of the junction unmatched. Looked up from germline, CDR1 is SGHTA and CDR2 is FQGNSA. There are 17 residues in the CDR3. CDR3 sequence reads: CASSLGDRGFVNTEAFF. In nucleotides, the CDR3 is TGTGCCAGCAGCTTAGGGGACAGGGGGTTCGTGAACACTGAAGCTTTCTTT.

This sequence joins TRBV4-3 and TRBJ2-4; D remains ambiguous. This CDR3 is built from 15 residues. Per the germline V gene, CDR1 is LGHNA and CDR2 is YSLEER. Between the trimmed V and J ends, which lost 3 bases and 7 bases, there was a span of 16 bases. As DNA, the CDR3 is TGCGCCAGCAGCCAGGGCGAAGGTAAAGGGAACATTCAGTACTTC. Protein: CASSQGEGKGNIQYF.

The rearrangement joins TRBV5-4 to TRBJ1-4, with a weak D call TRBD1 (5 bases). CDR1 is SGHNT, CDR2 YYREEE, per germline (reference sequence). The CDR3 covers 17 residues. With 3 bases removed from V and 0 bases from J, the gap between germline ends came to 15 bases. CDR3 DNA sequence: TGTGCCAGCAGCTCCTTTGGGACGCGTGCAACTAATGAAAAACTGTTTTTT. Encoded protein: CASSSFGTRATNEKLFF.

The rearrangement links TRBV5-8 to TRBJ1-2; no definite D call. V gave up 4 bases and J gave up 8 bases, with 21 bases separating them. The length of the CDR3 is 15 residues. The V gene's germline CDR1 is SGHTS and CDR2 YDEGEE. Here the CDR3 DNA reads TGTGCCAGCAGCCTCCGGCAAATCCTAGCCCTAGGCTACACCTTC. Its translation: CASSLRQILALGYTF.

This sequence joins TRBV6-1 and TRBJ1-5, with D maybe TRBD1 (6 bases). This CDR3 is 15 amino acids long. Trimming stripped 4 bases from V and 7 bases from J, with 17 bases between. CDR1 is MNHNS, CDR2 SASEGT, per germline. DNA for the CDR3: TGTGCCAGCAGTGGGGAGGGGACAATAGGGCAGCCCCAGCATTTT. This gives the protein CASSGEGTIGQPQHF.

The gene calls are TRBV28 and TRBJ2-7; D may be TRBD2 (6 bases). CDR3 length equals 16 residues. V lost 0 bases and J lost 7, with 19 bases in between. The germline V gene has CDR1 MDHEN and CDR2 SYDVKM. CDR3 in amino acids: CASSLWALAKPGEQYF. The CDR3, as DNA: TGTGCCAGCAGTTTATGGGCTCTAGCGAAACCGGGGGAGCAGTACTTC.

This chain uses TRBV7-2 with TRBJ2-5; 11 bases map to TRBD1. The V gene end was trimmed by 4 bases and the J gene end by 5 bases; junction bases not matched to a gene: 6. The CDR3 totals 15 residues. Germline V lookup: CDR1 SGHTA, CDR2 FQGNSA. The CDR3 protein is CASSSGTGGRETQYF. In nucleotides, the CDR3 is TGTGCCAGCAGCTCCGGGACAGGGGGGCGGGAGACCCAGTACTTC. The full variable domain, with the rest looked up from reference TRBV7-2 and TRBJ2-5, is GAGVSQSPSNKVTEKGKDVELRCDPISGHTALYWYRQSLGQGLEFLIYFQGNSAPDKSGLPSDRFSAERTGGSVSTLTIQRTQQEDSAVYLCASSSGTGGRETQYFGPGTRLLVL.

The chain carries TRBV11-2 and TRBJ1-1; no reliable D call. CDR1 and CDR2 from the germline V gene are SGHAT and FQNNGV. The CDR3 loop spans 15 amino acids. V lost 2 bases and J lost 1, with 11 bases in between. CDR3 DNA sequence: TGTGCCAGCAGCTTAAACTATGCACCGAACACTGAAGCTTTCTTT. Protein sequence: CASSLNYAPNTEAFF.

CDR3: CASGGLDFSYNEQFF. The CDR3 nucleotides are TGTGCCAGTGGAGGACTAGATTTTTCCTACAATGAGCAGTTCTTC. The rearrangement joins TRBV27 to TRBJ2-1, with 7 bases matching TRBD2. Germline V gives CDR1 MNHEY, CDR2 SMNVEV (reference sequence). Unmatched junction bases numbered 9, after V lost 9 bases and J lost 1 base. This CDR3 comprises 15 residues.

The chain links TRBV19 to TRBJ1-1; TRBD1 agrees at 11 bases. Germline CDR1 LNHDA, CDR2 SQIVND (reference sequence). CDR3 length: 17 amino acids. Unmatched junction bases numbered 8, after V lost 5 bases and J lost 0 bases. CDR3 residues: CASSPRDRGSMNTEAFF. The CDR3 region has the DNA TGTGCCAGTAGTCCCCGGGACAGGGGGAGCATGAACACTGAAGCTTTCTTT. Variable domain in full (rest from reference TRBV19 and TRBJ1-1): DGGITQSPKYLFRKEGQNVTLSCEQNLNHDAMYWYRQDPGQGLRLIYYSQIVNDFQKGDIAEGYSVSREKKESFPLTVTSAQKNPTAFYLCASSPRDRGSMNTEAFFGQGTRLTVV.

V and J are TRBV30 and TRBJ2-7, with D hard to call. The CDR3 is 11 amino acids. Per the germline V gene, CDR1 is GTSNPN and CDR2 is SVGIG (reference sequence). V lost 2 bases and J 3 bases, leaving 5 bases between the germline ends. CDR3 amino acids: CAWSPNYEQYF. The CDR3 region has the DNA TGTGCCTGGAGTCCGAACTACGAGCAGTACTTC.

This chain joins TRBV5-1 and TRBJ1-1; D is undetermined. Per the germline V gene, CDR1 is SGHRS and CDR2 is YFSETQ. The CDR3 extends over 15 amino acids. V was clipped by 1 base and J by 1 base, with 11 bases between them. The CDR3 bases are TGCGCCAGCAGCTTGAGCACGGTCCCGAACACTGAAGCTTTCTTT. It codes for CASSLSTVPNTEAFF.

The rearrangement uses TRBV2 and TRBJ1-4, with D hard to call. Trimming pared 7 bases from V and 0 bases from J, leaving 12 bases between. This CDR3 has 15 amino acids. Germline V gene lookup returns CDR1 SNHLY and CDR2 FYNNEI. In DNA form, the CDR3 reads TGTGCCAGCATCTGGGGTGGGGCAACTAATGAAAAACTGTTTTTT. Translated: CASIWGGATNEKLFF.

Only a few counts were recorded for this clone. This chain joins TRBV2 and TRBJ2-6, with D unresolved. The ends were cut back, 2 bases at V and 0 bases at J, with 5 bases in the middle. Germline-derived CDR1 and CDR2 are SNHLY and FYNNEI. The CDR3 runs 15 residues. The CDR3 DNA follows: TGTGCCAGCAGTGAACTAAGCTCTGGGGCCAACGTCCTGACTTTC. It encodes CASSELSSGANVLTF.

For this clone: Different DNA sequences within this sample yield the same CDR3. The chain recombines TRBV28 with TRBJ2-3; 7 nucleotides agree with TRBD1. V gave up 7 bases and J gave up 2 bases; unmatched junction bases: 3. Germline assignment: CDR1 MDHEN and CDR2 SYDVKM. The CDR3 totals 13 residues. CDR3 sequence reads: CASTGQYTDTQYF. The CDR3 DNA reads TGTGCCAGCACGGGACAGTACACAGATACGCAGTATTTT.

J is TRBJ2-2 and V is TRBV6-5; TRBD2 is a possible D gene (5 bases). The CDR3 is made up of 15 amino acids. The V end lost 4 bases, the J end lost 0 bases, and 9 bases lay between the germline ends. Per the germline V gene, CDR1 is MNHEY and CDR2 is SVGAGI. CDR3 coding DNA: TGTGCCAGCAGTTCGGGAACTTCGAACACCGGGGAGCTGTTTTTT. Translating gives CASSSGTSNTGELFF.

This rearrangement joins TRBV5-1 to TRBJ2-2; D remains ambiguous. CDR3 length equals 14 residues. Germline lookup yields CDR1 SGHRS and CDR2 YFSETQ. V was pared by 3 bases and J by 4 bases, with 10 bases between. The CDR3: CASSSPPFTGELFF. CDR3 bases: TGCGCCAGCAGCTCCCCCCCTTTCACCGGGGAGCTGTTTTTT. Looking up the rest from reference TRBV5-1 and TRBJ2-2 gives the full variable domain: KAGVTQTPRYLIKTRGQQVTLSCSPISGHRSVSWYQQTPGQGLQFLFEYFSETQRNKGNFPGRFSGRQFSNSRSEMNVSTLELGDSALYLCASSSPPFTGELFFGEGSRLTVL.

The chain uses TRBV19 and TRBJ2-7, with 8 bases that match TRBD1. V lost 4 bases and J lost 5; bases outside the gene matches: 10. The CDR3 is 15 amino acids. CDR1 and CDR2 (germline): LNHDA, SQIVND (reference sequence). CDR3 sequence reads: CASSTRWQGAHEQYF. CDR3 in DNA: TGTGCCAGTAGTACTCGCTGGCAGGGGGCCCACGAGCAGTACTTC.